The clone carrying this T cell receptor beta chain was counted once. TCRdb keeps only in-frame clones here, not all; method: immunoSEQ multiplex PCR. The profile shows 40,000 to 55,000 clones, roughly 88% of them singletons. The CDR3 spans 15 residues. V gave up 4 bases and J gave up 5 bases; unmatched junction bases: 11. The germline V gene has CDR1 SGHRS and CDR2 YFSETQ. This sample was included in a study of cytomegalovirus exposure and HLA in healthy donors. The sample consisted of PBMCs. The receptor's source is a woman under 40 in good health and CMV-seronegative. The chain employs TRBV5-1 and TRBJ2-7; TRBD2 aligns across 8 bases. CDR3 sequence (DNA): TGCGCCAGCAGCACCGGGGGACTAGGCGATGACGAGCAGTACTTC. Translation: CASSTGGLGDDEQYF. Together with reference TRBV5-1 and TRBJ2-7, the CDR3 gives the full variable domain: KAGVTQTPRYLIKTRGQQVTLSCSPISGHRSVSWYQQTPGQGLQFLFEYFSETQRNKGNFPGRFSGRQFSNSRSEMNVSTLELGDSALYLCASSTGGLGDDEQYFGPGTRLTVT.